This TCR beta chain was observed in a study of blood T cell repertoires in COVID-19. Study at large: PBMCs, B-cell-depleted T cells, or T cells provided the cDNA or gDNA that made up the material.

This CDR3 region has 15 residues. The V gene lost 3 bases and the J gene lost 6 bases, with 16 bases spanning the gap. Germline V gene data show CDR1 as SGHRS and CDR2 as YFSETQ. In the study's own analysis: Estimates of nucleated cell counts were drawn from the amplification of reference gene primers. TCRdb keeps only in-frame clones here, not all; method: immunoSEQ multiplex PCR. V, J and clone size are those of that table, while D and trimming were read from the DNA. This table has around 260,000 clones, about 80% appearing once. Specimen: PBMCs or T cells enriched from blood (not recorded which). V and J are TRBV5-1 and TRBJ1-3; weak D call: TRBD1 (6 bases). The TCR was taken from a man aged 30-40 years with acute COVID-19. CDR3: CASSWGLGTENTIYF. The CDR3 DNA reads TGCGCCAGCAGCTGGGGGCTTGGTACTGAAAACACCATATATTTT. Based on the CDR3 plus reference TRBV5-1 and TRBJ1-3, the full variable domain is KAGVTQTPRYLIKTRGQQVTLSCSPISGHRSVSWYQQTPGQGLQFLFEYFSETQRNKGNFPGRFSGRQFSNSRSEMNVSTLELGDSALYLCASSWGLGTENTIYFGEGSWLTVV.